These 7 T cell receptor beta chains originate from one sample sequenced in a study of blood T cell repertoires in COVID-19. Clones were sequenced by immunoSEQ multiplex PCR, and TCRdb holds only the in-frame ones, with some missing. The table shows about half a million clones, with 80% to 90% occurring only once. The sample consisted of peripheral blood. Receptor source: a human donor in a cohort sampled during active COVID-19.

The sample holds one count of this clone. The rearrangement uses TRBV5-4 and TRBJ1-4; 7 bases match TRBD1. The trim removed 8 bases at V and 2 bases at J, leaving 3 bases unmatched. Germline assignment: CDR1 SGHNT and CDR2 YYREEE (reference sequence). The CDR3 sequence is 13 residues long. The CDR3 spells CASRQGTNEKLFF. The CDR3 DNA reads as TGTGCCAGTCGACAGGGCACTAATGAAAAACTGTTTTTT.

This clone was detected a few times. The chain has TRBV7-5 and TRBJ2-2; the DNA was not used to check the table's D call, TRBD1. TRBV7-5 is a pseudogene locus. CDR3 length equals 15 residues. As DNA, the CDR3 is TGTGCCAGAAGACGAACAGGAGTGGACACCGGGGAGCTGTTTTTT. As protein: CARRRTGVDTGELFF.

The chain uses TRBV9 and TRBJ2-1; 13 bases match TRBD2. V dropped 3 bases and J dropped 8; count of bases not matched to a gene: 8. The CDR3 extends over 16 amino acids. Germline V gene lookup returns CDR1 SGDLS and CDR2 YYNGEE. For the CDR3, the DNA is TGTGCCAGCAGCGAACTAGCGGGAGGGACAGGGGATGAGCAGTTCTTC. It encodes CASSELAGGTGDEQFF.

This sequence joins TRBV6-2 or TRBV6-3 and TRBJ1-3; TRBD1 is a possible D gene (6 bases). Trimming removed 0 bases from V and 2 bases from J, with 14 bases in between. Germline V gives CDR1 MNHEY, CDR2 SVGEGT. The CDR3 has 17 residues. The CDR3 region is CASSYSSTGYTGNTIYF. The CDR3 nucleotides read TGTGCCAGCAGTTACTCGTCGACAGGATATACTGGAAACACCATATATTTT.

V is TRBV4-3 and J is TRBJ1-5; D possibly corresponds to TRBD1 (5 bases). The CDR3 extends over 15 amino acids. The germline V gene has CDR1 LGHNA and CDR2 YSLEER. The V end was cut by 1 base, the J end by 7 bases, with 14 bases between. The CDR3 is CASSQGGAQGQPQHF. The CDR3 coding sequence is TGCGCCAGCAGCCAAGGGGGCGCTCAAGGGCAGCCCCAGCATTTT.

V and J are TRBV29-1 and TRBJ1-4, with a possible D match to TRBD1 (5 bases). The germline V gene encodes CDR1 SQVTM and CDR2 ANQGSEA. Trimming left V 6 bases short and J 8 bases short, with 19 bases between. The CDR3 has 14 residues. CDR3 coding DNA: TGCAGCGTCCAGGACGTCACGGCAGGGGAAAAACTGTTTTTT. This translates into CSVQDVTAGEKLFF. Based on the CDR3 plus reference TRBV29-1 and TRBJ1-4, the full variable domain is SAVISQKPSRDICQRGTSLTIQCQVDSQVTMMFWYRQQPGQSLTLIATANQGSEATYESGFVIDKFPISRPNLTFSTLTVSNMSPEDSSIYLCSVQDVTAGEKLFFGSGTQLSVL.

The table lists this clone with a count of one. The chain combines TRBV19 with TRBJ2-1, with D perhaps matching TRBD2 (5 bases). The V gene lost 7 bases and the J gene lost 6 bases, with 19 bases spanning the gap. This CDR3 has 15 residues. Per germline, CDR1 LNHDA and CDR2 SQIVND (reference sequence). The CDR3 here is CASTSASLGSNEQFF. The CDR3 DNA is TGTGCCAGTACGTCCGCCAGCCTGGGGAGCAATGAGCAGTTCTTC.